A single sample gave rise to the 15 T cell receptor beta chains below, sequenced in a study of beta chain features in type 1 diabetes. No antigen has been identified for these receptors. The study, taken as a whole, reports: Among all four CD4+ subsets, Type 1 diabetes patients had TCRB CDR3s that were moderately but significantly shorter.

cDNA synthesis used the whole RNA isolate, giving expressed TCRB sequences. Assay used: immunoSEQ multiplex PCR; TCRdb lists only in-frame clones, some missing. In the table there are more than 120,000 clones, 10% to 15% of which are singletons. Sequencing used central memory CD4+ T cells from blood. The receptors stem from a man between 18 and 35 years old with type 1 diabetes.

This clone has a handful of counts. The sample has other DNA sequences that encode this CDR3 too. The chain employs TRBV30 and TRBJ1-5; D remains ambiguous. Germline V gene sequence: CDR1 GTSNPN, CDR2 SVGIG (reference sequence). Trimming cost V 3 bases and J 4 bases, with 7 bases left between them. This CDR3 has 12 amino acids. CDR3 nucleotides: TGTGCCTGGAGCCCTCCTAATCAGCCCCAGCATTTT. Translating it yields CAWSPPNQPQHF. Combining the CDR3 with reference TRBV30 and TRBJ1-5 gives the whole variable domain SQTIHQWPATLVQPVGSPLSLECTVEGTSNPNLYWYRQAAGRGLQLLFYSVGIGQISSEVPQNLSASRPQDRQFILSSKKLLLSDSGFYLCAWSPPNQPQHFGDGTRLSIL.

The rearrangement joins TRBV5-6 to TRBJ2-7, with TRBD1 identical over 8 bases. V dropped 7 bases and J dropped 5; count of bases not matched to a gene: 8. The CDR3 runs 13 residues. CDR1 SGHDT and CDR2 YYEEEE come from the germline V gene. In DNA form, the CDR3 reads TGTGCCAGCCACCCGCAGGGGGCCGACGAGCAGTACTTC. Translating gives CASHPQGADEQYF.

This clone was counted only a few times. The V call is TRBV27, the J call TRBJ2-3; D unclear. The germline gives CDR1 MNHEY, CDR2 SMNVEV (reference sequence). The CDR3 is 13 residues long. V lost 3 bases, J lost 4 bases, and 8 bases lay in between. CDR3 DNA: TGTGCCAGCAGTTTCACTTGGGCAGATACGCAGTATTTT. Translation gives CASSFTWADTQYF.

This chain joins TRBV6-5 and TRBJ1-2, with D maybe TRBD1 (5 bases). The CDR3 is made up of 15 amino acids. Looked up from germline, CDR1 is MNHEY and CDR2 is SVGAGI. The V end was cut by 2 bases, the J end by 0 bases, with 10 bases between. CDR3 sequence reads: CASSYGRESNYGYTF. CDR3 sequence (DNA): TGTGCCAGCAGTTACGGCAGGGAATCTAACTATGGCTACACCTTC.

The table lists this clone with a few counts. The DNA is left out, because the CDR3 cannot be placed on it with certainty; the CDR3 is given as TCRdb lists it. CDR3 in amino acids: CATGLATYPCKQETQYF. The chain carries TRBV5-1 and TRBJ2-5; TRBD2 was called by the table and not checked on the DNA. The germline CDR1 and CDR2 sequences are SGHRS and YFSETQ. The CDR3 is 17 residues long, counting both termini.

V and J are TRBV29-1 and TRBJ1-5; 8 nucleotides line up with TRBD1. Germline CDR1 is SQVTM and CDR2 is ANQGSEA. CDR3 length: 13 residues. The ends lost 6 bases at V and 6 bases at J; junction bases unmatched: 7. Written as DNA, the CDR3 is TGCAGCGTGCAGACAGGGGTAAGTCAGCCCCAGCATTTT. It is translated as CSVQTGVSQPQHF.

The table lists this clone with many counts. This chain connects TRBV30 to TRBJ2-7, with D tentatively TRBD1 (5 bases). V was pared by 3 bases and J by 2 bases, with 11 bases between. Per the germline V gene, CDR1 is GTSNPN and CDR2 is SVGIG (reference sequence). This CDR3 is 13 amino acids long. CDR3 amino acids: CAWSMDTTYEQYF. In DNA, the CDR3 is TGTGCCTGGAGCATGGACACCACCTACGAGCAGTACTTC.

This chain connects TRBV30 to TRBJ2-7; maybe TRBD2 (5 bases). This CDR3 has 14 residues. V was clipped by 2 bases and J by 2 bases, with 13 bases between them. The germline V gene has CDR1 GTSNPN and CDR2 SVGIG (reference sequence). DNA for the CDR3: TGTGCCTGGAGTCCCGGGCTAGCTGCCTACGAGCAGTACTTC. As protein: CAWSPGLAAYEQYF.

V and J are TRBV11-3 and TRBJ2-3; D not certain. The CDR3 has 13 residues. CDR1 is SGHNT and CDR2 is YENEEA in the germline V gene. Trimming cost V 2 bases and J 5 bases, with 8 bases left between them. CDR3 loop: CASSLPGKDTQYF. The CDR3 nucleotides are TGTGCCAGCAGCTTACCAGGAAAAGATACGCAGTATTTT.

This clone was seen only a few times. This chain joins TRBV29-1 and TRBJ1-1; D not certain. The V gene lost 4 bases and the J gene lost 3 bases, with 9 bases spanning the gap. Germline lookup yields CDR1 SQVTM and CDR2 ANQGSEA. The CDR3 covers 12 residues. CDR3 nucleotides: TGCAGCGTTGGTCACGGGGACACTGAAGCTTTCTTT. Translating gives CSVGHGDTEAFF. Based on the CDR3 plus reference TRBV29-1 and TRBJ1-1, the full variable domain is SAVISQKPSRDICQRGTSLTIQCQVDSQVTMMFWYRQQPGQSLTLIATANQGSEATYESGFVIDKFPISRPNLTFSTLTVSNMSPEDSSIYLCSVGHGDTEAFFGQGTRLTVV.

This clone has a handful of counts. The chain recombines TRBV6-1 with TRBJ1-5, with D possibly matching TRBD1 (6 bases). The germline gives CDR1 MNHNS, CDR2 SASEGT. V was pared by 3 bases and J by 0 bases, with 15 bases between. The CDR3 sequence is 17 residues long. CDR3: CASSDREGVYSNQPQHF. The CDR3 DNA reads TGTGCCAGCAGTGACAGAGAGGGGGTGTATAGCAATCAGCCCCAGCATTTT.

This clone has just a few counts. This chain links TRBV5-1 with TRBJ1-1; 9 bases line up with TRBD1. In germline, CDR1 is SGHRS, CDR2 YFSETQ. The CDR3 runs to 16 residues. V was clipped by 3 bases and J by 4 bases; unmatched bases: 10. The CDR3 DNA follows: TGCGCCAGCAGCTCGGGGATGACAGGGGGGAGCACTGAAGCTTTCTTT. Amino acid sequence: CASSSGMTGGSTEAFF.

This clone occurred a few times. This chain links TRBV9 with TRBJ1-6; D unclear. The length of the CDR3 is 17 residues. Germline assignment: CDR1 SGDLS and CDR2 YYNGEE. V was cut by 0 bases and J by 14 bases, with 24 bases left in between. The CDR3 DNA reads as TGTGCCAGCAGCGTAGGTGGAAGCACGGGCACAACGGCGGCCCTCCACTTT. This sequence encodes CASSVGGSTGTTAALHF.

CDR3 DNA sequence: TGTGCCAGCATGAGGGCGCGCACTGAAGCTTTCTTT. Amino acids: CASMRARTEAFF. This chain connects TRBV6-1 to TRBJ1-1, with unresolved D. CDR1 MNHNS and CDR2 SASEGT come from the germline V gene. The length of the CDR3 is 12 residues. The V gene lost 7 bases and the J gene lost 4 bases, with 10 bases spanning the gap.

The chain has TRBV11-2 and TRBJ2-7; D uncertain. This CDR3 contains 12 residues. V dropped 1 base and J dropped 3 bases, with 4 bases sitting between them. Germline V CDR1 and CDR2: SGHAT, FQNNGV. CDR3 DNA sequence: TGTGCCAGCAGCTTAGGGAGCTACGAGCAGTACTTC. Its translation: CASSLGSYEQYF.